Reported below is one TCR beta chain. TCRdb analysed the 5' RACE reads with MiXCR anew, one entry per CDR3 protein. The table lists tens of thousands of distinct CDR3 sequences, 10% to 15% of them singletons, with approximately 7% in the top ten. This specimen belongs to a study of early T cells in non-severe SARS-CoV-2 infection. The receptor was isolated from an adult who was a healthcare worker with PCR-confirmed SARS-CoV-2 infection or an uninfected control (not recorded which). The sequencing sample was made of whole blood.

CDR3 coding DNA: TGCAGCGTTGAGTCGGCCAGGACAGATACGCAGTATTTT. Translation: CSVESARTDTQYF. The rearrangement uses TRBV29-1 and TRBJ2-3; D is ambiguous. Trimming took off 3 bases at V and 3 bases at J, with 10 bases between the two ends. This CDR3 spans 13 amino acids. Looked up from germline, CDR1 is SQVTM and CDR2 is ANQGSEA.